This T cell receptor (beta chain) was sequenced during a study of blood T cell repertoires in COVID-19. Generated by immunoSEQ multiplex PCR, the TCRdb table keeps only in-frame clones and is missing some. The repertoire includes a few hundred thousand clones, approximately 90% of them detected once, and 0.95% to 1.2% sits in the top ten. The CDR3 runs to 16 residues. The V and J ends lost 2 bases and 3 bases respectively, with 14 bases between them. Germline CDR1 reads LGHDT; CDR2 reads YNNKEL (reference sequence). The receptor comes from a man aged 25 to 40 who had recovered from COVID-19. The gene calls are TRBV3-1 (or the pseudogene TRBV3-2) and TRBJ1-3, with D possibly matching TRBD1 (6 bases). The source material was PBMCs or T cells enriched from blood (not recorded which). As DNA, the CDR3 is TGTGCCAGCAGCCAACCCGTGACAGGAGGTGGAAACACCATATATTTT. Encoded protein: CASSQPVTGGGNTIYF.